The 13 T cell receptor beta chains below were found in one sample sequenced in a study of T cells in Graves' hyperthyroidism and ophthalmopathy. Amplification of TCR beta CDR3 regions was performed using RNA transcripts as template. HTBI primers were employed in a first-round RT-PCR of the TCR CDR3. TCRdb re-called the multiplex PCR reads with MiXCR, one entry per CDR3 protein. The data hold approximately 520,000 distinct CDR3 sequences, with around 21% observed a single time. The sequencing input was blood. These receptors originate from a man aged 18 to 35 with Graves' hyperthyroidism.

This clonotype has at least ten counts. The chain recombines TRBV20-1 with TRBJ2-7, with D possibly matching TRBD1 (5 bases). This CDR3 is built from 12 residues. The V end lost 6 bases, the J end lost 1 base, and 10 bases lay between the germline ends. Germline values: CDR1 DFQATT, CDR2 SNEGSKA (reference sequence). CDR3 sequence: CSATDKSYEQYF. For the CDR3, the DNA is TGCAGTGCCACGGACAAATCCTACGAGCAGTACTTC.

This clonotype has at least ten counts. The chain couples TRBV5-1 to TRBJ1-1; D gene uncertain. Germline V lookup: CDR1 SGHRS, CDR2 YFSETQ. V was clipped by 4 bases and J by 6 bases, with 16 bases between them. The CDR3 spans 14 residues. CDR3 residues: CASSLSGRGSEAFF. The CDR3 DNA reads as TGCGCCAGCAGCCTCTCCGGGAGAGGGTCTGAAGCTTTCTTT.

This clonotype was observed many times. This sequence joins TRBV6-2 or TRBV6-3 and TRBJ2-7, with a weak D call TRBD2 (5 bases). The CDR3 runs to 15 residues. The V gene lost 0 bases and the J gene lost 6 bases, with 15 bases spanning the gap. CDR1 is MNHEY and CDR2 is SVGEGT in the germline V gene. For the CDR3, the DNA is TGTGCCAGCAGTTACTCGAGTCTAGCAGCGGTCGAGCAGTACTTC. It encodes CASSYSSLAAVEQYF.

This clonotype was seen ten or more times. The rearrangement joins TRBV12-3 or TRBV12-4 to TRBJ1-1; no clear D. V lost 5 bases and J 7 bases, leaving 11 bases between the germline ends. The CDR3 contains 12 residues. The CDR3 DNA reads as TGTGCCAGCAGTCCCGGTGGGGATGAAGCTTTCTTT. Protein product: CASSPGGDEAFF.

The chain joins TRBV6-1 to TRBJ1-1; the D gene is possibly TRBD1 (5 bases). Germline CDR1 is MNHNS and CDR2 is SASEGT. This CDR3 is built from 14 residues. V was clipped by 6 bases and J by 0 bases, with 11 bases between them. CDR3 residues: CASSWEQVNTEAFF. The CDR3, as DNA: TGTGCCAGCAGCTGGGAACAGGTGAACACTGAAGCTTTCTTT.

This clonotype was seen repeatedly, ten times or more. The chain couples TRBV12-3 or TRBV12-4 to TRBJ1-2; maybe TRBD1 (6 bases). Between the trimmed V and J ends, which lost 5 bases and 6 bases, there was a span of 16 bases. The CDR3 has 14 residues. The CDR3 here is CASSPYRGQDGYTF. CDR3 bases: TGTGCCAGCAGTCCATACCGGGGGCAAGATGGCTACACCTTC.

At least ten counts were recorded for this clonotype. J is TRBJ1-2 and V is TRBV5-6, with D unclear. Germline V gives CDR1 SGHDT, CDR2 YYEEEE. This CDR3 has 14 residues. V lost 4 bases, J lost 5 bases, and 15 bases lay in between. The CDR3 bases are TGTGCCAGCAGCATACGGGGTTTAGAATATGGCTACACCTTC. Amino acids: CASSIRGLEYGYTF.

The chain uses TRBV28 and TRBJ2-2; 7 nucleotides align to TRBD2. Trimming at V came to 4 bases and at J to 2 bases, leaving 16 bases not matched to a gene. The length of the CDR3 is 19 residues. CDR1 and CDR2 from the germline V gene are MDHEN and SYDVKM. The CDR3 loop is CASSYPTGLAGVNTGELFF. In nucleotides, the CDR3 is TGTGCCAGCAGTTACCCCACGGGACTCGCGGGGGTCAACACCGGGGAGCTGTTTTTT.

This clonotype was counted many times. DNA for the CDR3: TGTGCCAGCAGTGCCCCGGGGGATAGCGGGGGGCCCAGGACCCAGTACTTC. Its protein product is CASSAPGDSGGPRTQYF. The chain recombines TRBV27 with TRBJ2-5; 10 bases align to TRBD2. Germline V lookup: CDR1 MNHEY, CDR2 SMNVEV (reference sequence). V lost 5 bases and J lost 7; bases outside the gene matches: 16. The CDR3 spans 17 residues.

This chain links TRBV12-3 or TRBV12-4 with TRBJ2-4; D may be TRBD1 (5 bases). The V gene lost 5 bases and the J gene lost 6 bases, with 20 bases spanning the gap. The CDR3 contains 16 residues. The CDR3 nucleotides are TGTGCCAGCAGTCTCAACCGGATACAGGAGATAAACATTCAGTACTTC. It specifies CASSLNRIQEINIQYF.

This clonotype has only a few counts. At one of its ends the junction is not consistent with the germline gene, which may arise from a read error. The rearrangement uses TRBV12-3 or TRBV12-4 and TRBJ2-7; 7 bases match TRBD2. The CDR3 has 14 residues. CDR3 in DNA: TGTGCCAGCGGTTTCACAGCGGGGCCCTACGAGCAGTACTTC. The encoded protein is CASGFTAGPYEQYF.

Points on this clonotype: This may stem from a read error, because a much larger clone lies one nucleotide away. The CDR3 DNA follows: TGTTCCTGGAGTGTCCAAGGCAGGTACTATGGCTACACCTTC. Amino acids: CSWSVQGRYYGYTF. J is TRBJ1-2 and V is TRBV30; D gene ambiguous. This CDR3 has 14 residues. From germline, CDR1 is GTSNPN and CDR2 SVGIG (reference sequence).

This clonotype appeared a few times. This chain connects TRBV6-5 to TRBJ1-2; unclear D gene. CDR3 size: 15 residues. Germline loops: CDR1 MNHEY, CDR2 SVGAGI. V gave up 0 bases and J gave up 7 bases, with 15 bases separating them. The CDR3 DNA follows: TGTGCCAGCAGTTACTCTTACGGCGATGAATCTGGCTACACCTTC. Residues: CASSYSYGDESGYTF.